A single sample gave rise to the 29 T cell receptor beta chains below, sequenced in a study of shared clonotypes between healthy human individuals. In the naive CD8 group, cells lacked CD45RO and were positively selected for CCR7, so terminally differentiated effector memory CD45RA+ cells were left out. The repertoire was sequenced with immunoSEQ multiplex PCR; TCRdb's copy has only in-frame clones and lacks some. The sample holds approximately 650,000 clones, 95% to 96% seen once. Specimen: naive CD8+ T cells sorted from blood. Receptor source: a woman in her thirties in good health.

V and J are TRBV19 and TRBJ2-5; tentative D call: TRBD1 (5 bases). The germline V gene has CDR1 LNHDA and CDR2 SQIVND (reference sequence). The V end lost 3 bases, the J end lost 0 bases, and 8 bases lay between the germline ends. The CDR3 consists of 14 residues. The CDR3, as DNA: TGTGCCAGTAGTATGGGCAGGGACCAAGAGACCCAGTACTTC. Amino acids: CASSMGRDQETQYF.

The gene calls are TRBV7-9 and TRBJ1-4; D call uncertain. Trimming took 5 bases from V and 0 from J, leaving 13 bases between them. The germline gives CDR1 SEHNR, CDR2 FQNEAQ (reference sequence). The length of the CDR3 is 16 residues. The CDR3 nucleotides read TGTGCCAGCAGCCGTAACCCAGGCGCAACTAATGAAAAACTGTTTTTT. It specifies CASSRNPGATNEKLFF.

The V call is TRBV2, the J call TRBJ1-5, with D perhaps matching TRBD1 (5 bases). With 2 bases removed from V and 11 bases from J, the gap between germline ends came to 19 bases. This CDR3 is 15 amino acids long. Per germline, CDR1 SNHLY and CDR2 FYNNEI. This chain's CDR3 is CASSEPNYPTEAQHF. The CDR3 coding sequence is TGTGCCAGCAGTGAACCGAACTATCCGACAGAGGCCCAGCATTTT.

V usage is TRBV7-8 and J usage is TRBJ2-1, with TRBD1 as a possible D gene (7 bases). Per germline, CDR1 SGHVS and CDR2 FQNEAQ. CDR3 size: 13 residues. The V and J ends lost 5 bases and 8 bases respectively, with 13 bases between them. This CDR3 is CASSTTRGDEQFF. The CDR3 DNA follows: TGTGCCAGCAGCACCACCAGGGGGGATGAGCAGTTCTTC.

The chain combines TRBV2 with TRBJ2-7; TRBD2 is a possible D gene (6 bases). V was pared by 6 bases and J by 0 bases, with 15 bases between. Germline V CDR1 and CDR2: SNHLY, FYNNEI. The CDR3 totals 15 residues. CDR3 loop: CASSSGTFSSYEQYF. As DNA, the CDR3 is TGTGCCAGCAGCTCCGGGACTTTCAGCTCCTACGAGCAGTACTTC.

The sample holds one count of this clone. The chain links TRBV7-2 to TRBJ1-5, with 8 nucleotides matching TRBD1. CDR1 is SGHTA, CDR2 FQGNSA, per germline. CDR3 length: 16 residues. The ends lost 4 bases at V and 6 bases at J; junction bases unmatched: 11. DNA for the CDR3: TGTGCCAGCAGCTCCAGGGGGCGCGCATTAATTCAGCCCCAGCATTTT. Its translation: CASSSRGRALIQPQHF.

J is TRBJ2-1 and V is TRBV10-3, with no clear D. V lost 6 bases, J lost 0 bases, and 15 bases lay in between. Per the germline V gene, CDR1 is ENHRY and CDR2 is SYGVKD. There are 16 residues in the CDR3. Here the CDR3 DNA reads TGTGCCATCAGGGGTGAAGACCTCAGCTCCTACAATGAGCAGTTCTTC. Its protein product is CAIRGEDLSSYNEQFF.

CDR3 region: CASSPQAGGTEAFF. DNA for the CDR3: TGCGCCAGCAGCCCGCAAGCTGGGGGCACTGAAGCTTTCTTT. This rearrangement joins TRBV4-1 to TRBJ1-1, with D tentatively TRBD1 (5 bases). Germline lookup yields CDR1 MGHRA and CDR2 YSYEKL. The CDR3 is made up of 14 amino acids. V was pared by 4 bases and J by 4 bases, with 13 bases between.

The rearrangement joins TRBV28 to TRBJ2-2, with D uncertain. Germline assignment: CDR1 MDHEN and CDR2 SYDVKM. V gave up 6 bases and J gave up 3 bases, with 8 bases separating them. The CDR3 consists of 13 residues. This CDR3 is CASRFSYTGELFF. The CDR3 region has the DNA TGTGCCAGCAGATTCAGCTACACCGGGGAGCTGTTTTTT.

The chain employs TRBV29-1 and TRBJ2-7; D gene uncertain. Germline values: CDR1 SQVTM, CDR2 ANQGSEA. The CDR3 is made up of 13 amino acids. Trimming shortened V by 5 bases and J by 2 bases, and 13 bases separated the two germline ends. For the CDR3, the DNA is TGCAGCGTTATCCCCGTCGGAACCTACGAGCAGTACTTC. Its translation is CSVIPVGTYEQYF.

CDR3 nucleotides: TGTGCCAGCAGCCGGGGACTAGCGGGAGGCTCGAGCTCCTACAATGAGCAGTTCTTC. Amino acids: CASSRGLAGGSSSYNEQFF. The rearrangement uses TRBV7-6 and TRBJ2-1; TRBD2 matches at 15 bases. The CDR3 loop spans 19 amino acids. CDR1 and CDR2 from the germline V gene are SGHVS and FNYEAQ. V shed 5 bases and J 0 bases; nucleotides not matched to a gene: 8.

The chain joins TRBV5-4 to TRBJ2-7; D might be TRBD1 or TRBD2, each matching 6 bases. This CDR3 is 15 amino acids long. From germline, CDR1 is SGHNT and CDR2 YYREEE (reference sequence). Trimming stripped 1 base from V and 1 base from J, with 12 bases between. The CDR3 reads CASSLWGAPSYEQYF. CDR3 nucleotides: TGTGCCAGCAGCTTGTGGGGGGCTCCTTCCTACGAGCAGTACTTC.

This sequence joins TRBV14 and TRBJ2-3; D is ambiguous. V dropped 5 bases and J dropped 4 bases, with 7 bases sitting between them. CDR3 length: 12 residues. Germline assignment: CDR1 SGHDN and CDR2 FVKESK. Written as DNA, the CDR3 is TGTGCCAGCAGCTCAACCCCAGATACGCAGTATTTT. Translated: CASSSTPDTQYF.

V is TRBV27 and J is TRBJ2-3; 11 bases agree with TRBD2. This CDR3 has 14 amino acids. The V segment lost 4 bases and the J segment 12 bases; nucleotides outside the gene matches: 9. In germline, CDR1 is MNHEY, CDR2 SMNVEV (reference sequence). The CDR3 protein is CASSSGTSGVTQYF. The CDR3 DNA sequence: TGTGCCAGCAGTTCGGGGACTAGCGGCGTCACACAGTATTTT.

V is TRBV5-1 and J is TRBJ2-2, with 9 positions matching TRBD2. The CDR3 runs to 17 residues. From germline, CDR1 is SGHRS and CDR2 YFSETQ. V lost 2 bases and J lost 5; bases outside the gene matches: 10. The CDR3 here is CASSFGTRTSGTGELFF. The CDR3, as DNA: TGCGCCAGCAGCTTCGGTACTCGAACTAGCGGGACCGGGGAGCTGTTTTTT.

The V gene is TRBV6-1, the J gene TRBJ2-7; D may be TRBD1 or TRBD2 (5 bases each). The CDR3 covers 13 residues. The V and J ends lost 7 bases and 3 bases respectively, with 13 bases between them. Germline CDR1 and CDR2: MNHNS and SASEGT. The CDR3 protein is CASTWGPDYEQYF. The CDR3 bases are TGTGCCAGCACCTGGGGACCAGACTACGAGCAGTACTTC.

This chain links TRBV19 with TRBJ2-3; 8 nucleotides line up with TRBD2. Germline-derived CDR1 and CDR2 are LNHDA and SQIVND (reference sequence). This CDR3 has 17 amino acids. J lost 0 bases, V lost 5 bases, and 10 bases had no gene match. The DNA of the CDR3 is TGTGCCAGTAGTCTCAGCGGGAGACACCTTAGCACAGATACGCAGTATTTT. Protein product: CASSLSGRHLSTDTQYF.

A note on this clone: The same CDR3 also results from other DNA sequences found in this sample. This chain connects TRBV28 to TRBJ1-2, with D maybe TRBD1 (6 bases). Germline V CDR1 and CDR2: MDHEN, SYDVKM. The CDR3 totals 11 residues. V lost 6 bases to trimming and J lost 4 bases, with 6 bases between them. This CDR3 reads CASSRGYGYTF. In DNA, the CDR3 is TGTGCCAGCAGCAGGGGCTATGGCTACACCTTC.

This chain links TRBV29-1 with TRBJ2-1; D perhaps matches TRBD2 (5 bases). V lost 4 bases to trimming and J lost 7 bases, with 17 bases between them. The CDR3 runs 14 residues. Germline values: CDR1 SQVTM, CDR2 ANQGSEA. For the CDR3, the DNA is TGCAGCGTTGTCGGGGTTTCTACACGGAATGAGCAGTTCTTC. It yields the protein CSVVGVSTRNEQFF.

As to this clone: An end of the junction differs from the germline gene, which may be a read error. The rearrangement joins TRBV29-1 to TRBJ2-2; a weak D match, TRBD1 (6 bases). Germline CDR1 reads SQVTM; CDR2 reads ANQGSEA. This CDR3 contains 14 residues. CDR3 protein: CSVEGTTNTGELFF. CDR3 coding DNA: TGCAGCGTCGAAGGGACAACGAACACCGGGGAGCTGTTTTTT.

CDR3 sequence: CASSISTGELFF. The CDR3, as DNA: TGTGCCAGTAGTATTAGCACCGGGGAGCTGTTTTTT. The chain carries TRBV19 and TRBJ2-2; D gene unclear. This CDR3 comprises 12 residues. Germline V lookup: CDR1 LNHDA, CDR2 SQIVND (reference sequence). V lost 3 bases to trimming and J lost 4 bases, with 3 bases between them.

The rearrangement uses TRBV27 and TRBJ2-7; 7 bases fit TRBD1. Trimming at V came to 4 bases and at J to 3 bases, leaving 9 bases not matched to a gene. CDR3 size: 15 residues. Germline V gene data show CDR1 as MNHEY and CDR2 as SMNVEV (reference sequence). The DNA for the CDR3 is TGTGCCAGCAGTTCAATGGGACAGTCCCACTACGAGCAGTACTTC. This encodes CASSSMGQSHYEQYF.

The chain employs TRBV19 and TRBJ2-1; perhaps D is TRBD1 or TRBD2 (6 bases each). Germline V gene sequence: CDR1 LNHDA, CDR2 SQIVND (reference sequence). This CDR3 is built from 11 residues. Trimming removed 5 bases from V and 12 bases from J, with 11 bases in between. The CDR3 here is CASSFGGWQFF. Written as DNA, the CDR3 is TGTGCCAGTAGTTTCGGGGGCTGGCAGTTCTTC.

The genes are TRBV27 and TRBJ2-1, with 7 positions matching TRBD1. The junction had 16 bases not matched to a gene; V was cut back by 6 bases and J by 5 bases. CDR1 is MNHEY, CDR2 SMNVEV, per germline (reference sequence). The CDR3 has 17 residues. The CDR3 DNA reads as TGTGCCAGCAGCTCCGGACAGGCACTTCCCGTCGACAATGAGCAGTTCTTC. This encodes CASSSGQALPVDNEQFF.

This chain links TRBV9 with TRBJ2-1; 13 bases map to TRBD2. Losses at the gene ends were 4 bases for V and 4 bases for J; bases not matched to a gene: 5. Germline V CDR1 and CDR2: SGDLS, YYNGEE. The CDR3 sequence is 16 residues long. CDR3 sequence reads: CASSPRTSGSYNEQFF. As DNA, the CDR3 is TGTGCCAGCAGCCCTCGGACTAGCGGGAGTTACAATGAGCAGTTCTTC.

Only one count was recorded for this clone. The chain carries TRBV7-2 and TRBJ2-1; 10 bases map to TRBD2. CDR3 length equals 15 residues. CDR1 SGHTA and CDR2 FQGNSA come from the germline V gene. With V trimmed by 5 bases and J by 9 bases, 10 bases remained unmatched. This CDR3 reads CASSPSSSGSTEQFF. The CDR3 DNA reads as TGTGCCAGCAGCCCTTCCTCTAGCGGGAGCACTGAGCAGTTCTTC.

The chain joins TRBV11-2 to TRBJ2-1; 10 bases are a match to TRBD2. V dropped 3 bases and J dropped 5; count of bases not matched to a gene: 1. The germline gives CDR1 SGHAT, CDR2 FQNNGV. CDR3 length: 14 residues. CDR3 in DNA: TGTGCCAGCAGCTTCGGGACTAGCGACAATGAGCAGTTCTTC. It encodes CASSFGTSDNEQFF. Full variable domain (remainder filled in from reference TRBV11-2 and TRBJ2-1): EAGVAQSPRYKIIEKRQSVAFWCNPISGHATLYWYQQILGQGPKLLIQFQNNGVVDDSQLPKDRFSAERLKGVDSTLKIQPAKLEDSAVYLCASSFGTSDNEQFFGPGTRLTVL.

The DNA of the CDR3 is TGTGCCAGCAGCTCGTCCACCGGAGGGACGGAGCAGTTCTTC. This sequence encodes CASSSSTGGTEQFF. J is TRBJ2-1 and V is TRBV7-9; D is perhaps TRBD2 (6 bases). Trimming pared 4 bases from V and 10 bases from J, leaving 17 bases between. Germline CDR1 is SEHNR and CDR2 is FQNEAQ (reference sequence). This CDR3 comprises 14 residues. The full variable domain, completed using reference TRBV7-9 and TRBJ2-1, is DTGVSQNPRHKITKRGQNVTFRCDPISEHNRLYWYRQTLGQGPEFLTYFQNEAQLEKSRLLSDRFSAERPKGSFSTLEIQRTEQGDSAMYLCASSSSTGGTEQFFGPGTRLTVL.

This clone appeared a single time. The genes are TRBV4-1 and TRBJ2-5; 9 nucleotides agree with TRBD1. The last part of the DNA fits TRBJ2-7 better; the J call may be wrong. Germline V lookup: CDR1 MGHRA, CDR2 YSYEKL. This CDR3 has 15 residues. CDR3 sequence: CASSQGQGHSYEQYF. CDR3 DNA: TGCGCCAGCAGCCAGGGACAGGGCCACTCCTACGAGCAGTACTTC.